This T cell receptor beta chain was captured by sequencing in a study of T-cell reconstitution after alpha-beta-depleted transplantation in children. Germline V gene lookup returns CDR1 SGHRS and CDR2 YFSETQ. V was clipped by 4 bases and J by 11 bases, with 19 bases between them. The CDR3 has 14 amino acids. This clonotype has just a few counts. Preparation of the TCRbeta library used unique molecular identifiers. MiXCR, run by TCRdb on the PCR reads, gives a single entry per CDR3 protein. The sample has approximately 420,000 distinct CDR3 sequences; under 13% are singletons. The starting material was PBMCs from the stem cell graft donor, obtained from the stem cell graft. The gene calls are TRBV5-1 and TRBJ2-4; either TRBD1 or TRBD2 may fit D (5 bases each). The TCR sequence derives from a human donor who donated a stem cell graft to a child with acute myeloid leukemia. CDR3 DNA sequence: TGCGCCAGCAGCAGGGACGGAAGCCCGATGGTTCAGTACTTC. Residues: CASSRDGSPMVQYF.